Presented here are 30 T cell receptor beta chains from one specimen sequenced in a study of blood T cell repertoires in COVID-19. The assay was immunoSEQ multiplex PCR, and TCRdb's table has in-frame clones only and misses some. Of 300,000 to 400,000 clones listed, approximately 86% are singletons. Sample: peripheral blood. The receptor source for this set is a woman aged 55-70 years with COVID-19, enrolled during active disease.

The chain joins TRBV7-3 to TRBJ2-6; TRBD2 aligns across 9 bases. CDR1 is SGHTA, CDR2 FQGTGA, per germline. The CDR3 has 18 residues. V lost 1 base and J lost 2; bases outside the gene matches: 6. The CDR3 is CASSLMSSGAAGANVLTF. The CDR3 bases are TGTGCCAGCAGCTTAATGTCTAGCGGGGCTGCTGGGGCCAACGTCCTGACTTTC.

The chain uses TRBV6-5 and TRBJ1-1; no reliable D call. CDR3 size: 11 residues. Trimming cost V 6 bases and J 10 bases, with 12 bases left between them. Germline CDR1 and CDR2: MNHEY and SVGAGI. CDR3 sequence: CASRSRLGAFF. The CDR3 nucleotides are TGTGCCAGCAGAAGTCGACTGGGAGCTTTCTTT.

This chain links TRBV11-2 with TRBJ2-7, with 12 bases lining up with TRBD2. Unmatched junction bases numbered 9, after V lost 3 bases and J lost 0 bases. The germline CDR1 and CDR2 sequences are SGHAT and FQNNGV. The CDR3 consists of 18 residues. Here the CDR3 reads CASSLMGGLAGFSYEQYF. CDR3 DNA: TGTGCCAGCAGCTTGATGGGTGGACTAGCGGGGTTCTCCTACGAGCAGTACTTC.

The rearrangement joins TRBV7-3 to TRBJ1-6; TRBD1 matches 8 bases. The CDR3 has 14 residues. The germline V gene has CDR1 SGHTA and CDR2 FQGTGA. V lost 5 bases, J lost 6 bases, and 3 bases stayed unmatched. The CDR3 bases are TGTGCCAGCAGCCGAGGACAGGGTAATTCACCCCTCCACTTT. Its translation is CASSRGQGNSPLHF.

V gene TRBV7-9 combines with J gene TRBJ2-7; D is possibly TRBD1 (5 bases). Germline CDR1 and CDR2: SEHNR and FQNEAQ (reference sequence). This CDR3 is built from 15 residues. V was trimmed by 1 base and J by 7 bases, leaving 17 bases between them. The CDR3 DNA follows: TGTGCCAGCAGCTTAGACAGGATAGGCCTAGGGGAGCAGTACTTC. Translation: CASSLDRIGLGEQYF. The full variable domain, its missing parts supplied by reference TRBV7-9 and TRBJ2-7, is DTGVSQNPRHKITKRGQNVTFRCDPISEHNRLYWYRQTLGQGPEFLTYFQNEAQLEKSRLLSDRFSAERPKGSFSTLEIQRTEQGDSAMYLCASSLDRIGLGEQYFGPGTRLTVT.

The chain is built from TRBV4-2 and TRBJ2-3; 11 nucleotides agree with TRBD2. The germline V gene encodes CDR1 LGHNA and CDR2 YNFKEQ. The CDR3 is 15 amino acids. The V segment lost 1 base and the J segment 3 bases; nucleotides outside the gene matches: 0. CDR3 DNA: TGTGCCAGCAGCCAAGGACTAGCGGGGACAGATACGCAGTATTTT. It is translated as CASSQGLAGTDTQYF.

The gene calls are TRBV10-1 and TRBJ1-5; 7 bases are shared with TRBD1. V lost 3 bases to trimming and J lost 1 base; unmatched junction nucleotides: 6. This CDR3 is built from 16 residues. CDR1 and CDR2 from the germline V gene are WNHNN and SYGVQD (reference sequence). The CDR3, as DNA: TGCGCCAGCAGTGACCTCATGGACAGGAGCAATCAGCCCCAGCATTTT. Translated: CASSDLMDRSNQPQHF.

The rearrangement joins TRBV11-2 to TRBJ2-2, with TRBD2 matching over 9 bases. Germline V gene lookup returns CDR1 SGHAT and CDR2 FQNNGV. This CDR3 spans 16 amino acids. The V segment lost 1 base and the J segment 8 bases; nucleotides outside the gene matches: 8. CDR3 in DNA: TGTGCCAGCAGCTTAGGCGATAGCGGGGGATGGGGGGAGCTGTTTTTT. Its translation: CASSLGDSGGWGELFF.

The chain combines TRBV29-1 with TRBJ1-1; tentative D call: TRBD1 (6 bases). The length of the CDR3 is 13 residues. Trimming left V 4 bases short and J 1 base short, with 10 bases between. CDR1 and CDR2 (germline): SQVTM, ANQGSEA. CDR3 in DNA: TGCAGCGTTGGGGAACAGGGGAACACTGAAGCTTTCTTT. Translation gives CSVGEQGNTEAFF.

CDR3 residues: CASSPQARDNSPLHF. The CDR3 DNA sequence: TGTGCCAGCAGCCCGCAGGCCAGAGATAATTCACCCCTCCACTTT. The chain recombines TRBV9 with TRBJ1-6; D uncertain. The CDR3 is 15 amino acids. V gave up 4 bases and J gave up 5 bases, with 13 bases separating them. CDR1 SGDLS and CDR2 YYNGEE come from the germline V gene.

The chain has TRBV27 and TRBJ1-2; D is perhaps TRBD1 (5 bases). V was trimmed by 5 bases and J by 0 bases, leaving 16 bases between them. CDR3 length equals 16 residues. Germline-derived CDR1 and CDR2 are MNHEY and SMNVEV (reference sequence). CDR3 amino acids: CASSQSVGGSNYGYTF. The CDR3 DNA sequence: TGTGCCAGCAGTCAAAGTGTCGGGGGATCTAACTATGGCTACACCTTC.

The chain couples TRBV10-3 to TRBJ2-2, with D perhaps matching TRBD2 (5 bases). The CDR3 is 15 residues long. From germline, CDR1 is ENHRY and CDR2 SYGVKD. Trimming took 4 bases from V and 4 from J, leaving 13 bases between them. This CDR3 reads CAISGDTAGTGELFF. CDR3 DNA sequence: TGTGCCATCAGTGGAGACACCGCGGGCACCGGGGAGCTGTTTTTT.

The chain carries TRBV2 and TRBJ2-5; TRBD2 matches 7 bases. Unmatched junction bases numbered 4, after V lost 7 bases and J lost 2 bases. This CDR3 is built from 13 residues. The germline CDR1 and CDR2 sequences are SNHLY and FYNNEI. This CDR3 reads CASNGGGQETQYF. The CDR3 region has the DNA TGTGCCAGCAATGGCGGGGGACAAGAGACCCAGTACTTC.

The chain couples TRBV6-5 to TRBJ2-3; TRBD1 aligns across 10 bases. Germline V gene data show CDR1 as MNHEY and CDR2 as SVGAGI. Trimming took 6 bases from V and 7 from J; bases not matched to a gene: 7. CDR3 size: 14 residues. The CDR3, as DNA: TGTGCCAGCAGCCCGGGACAGGGGAGGAATACGCAGTATTTT. Amino acid sequence: CASSPGQGRNTQYF.

The chain joins TRBV9 to TRBJ1-1; tentatively, D is TRBD1 (5 bases). The CDR3 extends over 15 amino acids. Between the trimmed V and J ends, which lost 0 bases and 5 bases, there was a span of 14 bases. Germline V lookup: CDR1 SGDLS, CDR2 YYNGEE. CDR3 region: CASSVETREGTEAFF. DNA of the CDR3: TGTGCCAGCAGCGTAGAGACCCGGGAGGGGACTGAAGCTTTCTTT.

CDR3 residues: CAISESGGATNEKLFF. The CDR3 nucleotides read TGTGCCATCAGTGAGTCGGGAGGGGCAACTAATGAAAAACTGTTTTTT. The genes are TRBV10-3 and TRBJ1-4; maybe TRBD1 (5 bases). CDR1 is ENHRY and CDR2 is SYGVKD in the germline V gene. The CDR3 spans 16 residues. Trimming took off 0 bases at V and 0 bases at J, with 8 bases between the two ends.

This clone was seen just once. This chain uses TRBV7-3 with TRBJ2-2; possible D gene TRBD2, 5 bases. V was clipped by 1 base and J by 0 bases, with 9 bases between them. This CDR3 is built from 16 residues. Germline V gives CDR1 SGHTA, CDR2 FQGTGA. CDR3 loop: CASSLMVTTNTGELFF. Written as DNA, the CDR3 is TGTGCCAGCAGCTTAATGGTGACTACGAACACCGGGGAGCTGTTTTTT.

J is TRBJ2-2 and V is TRBV6-4; no definite D call. V lost 6 bases and J lost 6, with 14 bases in between. The CDR3 length is 14 residues. In germline, CDR1 is MRHNA, CDR2 SNTAGT. CDR3 protein: CASSDASVAGELFF. Written as DNA, the CDR3 is TGTGCCAGCAGCGACGCCTCAGTCGCCGGGGAGCTGTTTTTT.

The chain is built from TRBV12-3 or TRBV12-4 and TRBJ1-2, with 8 bases that match TRBD1. This CDR3 is built from 13 residues. J lost 2 bases, V lost 6 bases, and 2 bases had no gene match. The CDR3 sequence: CASSRQGNYGYTF. The CDR3, as DNA: TGTGCCAGCAGCCGACAGGGGAACTATGGCTACACCTTC.

The chain links TRBV6-1 to TRBJ2-7, with TRBD1 as a possible D gene (5 bases). V lost 2 bases and J lost 5, with 10 bases in between. Per germline, CDR1 MNHNS and CDR2 SASEGT. CDR3 length equals 13 residues. The CDR3 is CASSERGAHEQYF. CDR3 in DNA: TGTGCCAGCAGTGAACGTGGGGCCCACGAGCAGTACTTC.

V gene TRBV5-6 combines with J gene TRBJ1-2, with 7 bases fitting TRBD1. Germline V gene sequence: CDR1 SGHDT, CDR2 YYEEEE. The V segment lost 4 bases and the J segment 7 bases; nucleotides outside the gene matches: 7. This CDR3 is 13 amino acids long. CDR3 nucleotides: TGTGCCAGCAGCCTACCAGGGGGATTTGGCTACACCTTC. Translated, it gives CASSLPGGFGYTF.

The V gene is TRBV3-1 (or the pseudogene TRBV3-2), the J gene TRBJ2-5, with TRBD2 as a possible D gene (5 bases). Germline V gives CDR1 LGHDT, CDR2 YNNKEL (reference sequence). The CDR3 runs 15 residues. V was pared by 1 base and J by 5 bases, with 14 bases between. The CDR3 is CASSQVAGAGETQYF. The CDR3 DNA reads TGTGCCAGCAGCCAAGTGGCAGGTGCGGGCGAGACCCAGTACTTC.

V and J are TRBV11-3 and TRBJ2-2, with 10 bases that match TRBD1. J was trimmed by 3 bases and V by 5 bases; bases with no gene match: 3. This CDR3 contains 15 residues. Germline CDR1 is SGHNT and CDR2 is YENEEA. The CDR3 protein is CASSRQGADTGELFF. CDR3 DNA: TGTGCCAGCAGCCGACAGGGGGCTGACACCGGGGAGCTGTTTTTT.

The CDR3 loop is CASTSGGANTQYF. The CDR3 DNA is TGTGCCAGTACTAGCGGGGGGGCAAATACGCAGTATTTT. The rearrangement links TRBV11-2 to TRBJ2-3, with TRBD2 matching over 13 bases. With 9 bases clipped from V and 7 bases from J, the junction kept 4 bases outside the gene matches. Looked up from germline, CDR1 is SGHAT and CDR2 is FQNNGV. CDR3 length: 13 residues.

This clone rates as medium-sized (0.01 to 0.1%). The rearrangement links TRBV28 to TRBJ1-4, with 8 bases that match TRBD1. The CDR3 has 14 residues. The J segment lost 8 bases and the V segment lost 6 bases, leaving 8 bases of the junction unmatched. Germline V gene data show CDR1 as MDHEN and CDR2 as SYDVKM. The CDR3 DNA reads as TGTGCCAGCAGCAAAGGACAGGGACGCGAAAAACTGTTTTTT. It encodes CASSKGQGREKLFF.

The chain uses TRBV19 and TRBJ2-2; D gene uncertain. The CDR3 extends over 16 amino acids. The germline gives CDR1 LNHDA, CDR2 SQIVND (reference sequence). V lost 5 bases and J lost 1, with 14 bases in between. This chain's CDR3 is CASSEPTPMNTGELFF. The CDR3 nucleotides read TGTGCCAGTAGTGAGCCGACACCCATGAACACCGGGGAGCTGTTTTTT.

This chain links TRBV11-2 with TRBJ2-3; the match to TRBD1 covers 10 bases. V shed 7 bases and J 6 bases; nucleotides not matched to a gene: 13. The length of the CDR3 is 16 residues. Germline V gene lookup returns CDR1 SGHAT and CDR2 FQNNGV. The CDR3 reads CASTFFRGQGGDTQYF. The CDR3 DNA reads as TGTGCCAGCACCTTCTTCAGAGGACAGGGGGGTGATACGCAGTATTTT.

CDR3 sequence: CASSPREGRAQYF. The CDR3 nucleotides read TGTGCCAGCTCACCCCGCGAGGGGAGGGCCCAGTACTTC. This chain uses TRBV18 with TRBJ2-5; 7 nucleotides match TRBD2. The CDR3 loop spans 13 amino acids. Per the germline V gene, CDR1 is KGHSH and CDR2 is LQKENI. The ends lost 3 bases at V and 9 bases at J; junction bases unmatched: 7.

The rearrangement links TRBV18 to TRBJ1-4, with D perhaps matching TRBD1 (6 bases). This CDR3 contains 16 residues. Germline lookup yields CDR1 KGHSH and CDR2 LQKENI. Trimming removed 3 bases at V and 0 bases at J, with 11 bases between. The CDR3 nucleotides are TGTGCCAGCTCACCGACAGGACCTGCAACTAATGAAAAACTGTTTTTT. It specifies CASSPTGPATNEKLFF. Drawing the rest from reference TRBV18 and TRBJ1-4, the complete variable domain is NAGVMQNPRHLVRRRGQEARLRCSPMKGHSHVYWYRQLPEEGLKFMVYLQKENIIDESGMPKERFSAEFPKEGPSILRIQQVVRGDSAAYFCASSPTGPATNEKLFFGSGTQLSVL.

The chain combines TRBV2 with TRBJ1-2; a weak D match, TRBD1 (5 bases). Trimming stripped 7 bases from V and 4 bases from J, with 19 bases between. The CDR3 runs 15 residues. Germline lookup yields CDR1 SNHLY and CDR2 FYNNEI. CDR3 loop: CASNLNGGGSYGYTF. The CDR3 coding sequence is TGTGCCAGCAACCTAAACGGGGGTGGGAGCTATGGCTACACCTTC.